Sequencing of this TCR beta chain was carried out in a study of molecular identifiers for immune sequencing clone quantification. TCRdb re-derived calls from the PCR reads in MiXCR, one entry per CDR3 protein. The sample records 250,000 to 350,000 distinct CDR3 sequences, 20% to 25% being singletons. The CD8+CD4-CCR7+CD45RA+ phenotype defined the sorted naive CD8 T cells. Broader study findings: A shared barcode on identical TCR molecules could lead to underestimated sizes for highly expanded clones.

This clonotype has ten or more counts. Its antigen is not identified. Germline assignment: CDR1 MNHNY and CDR2 SVGAGI (reference sequence). The CDR3 is 15 amino acids. Deletions cut 2 bases from V and 5 bases from J, with 15 bases between. The clonotype was recovered from a human donor in good health. Some libraries in this study had Jurkat cell RNA spiked in. The chain couples TRBV6-6 to TRBJ2-5; perhaps TRBD2 as D (7 bases). Sequencing was performed on naive CD8+ T cells from blood, with Jurkat cell RNA spiked in. Subset denoted: FACS-sorted CD8+CD4-CCR7+CD45RA+ naive T cells. The CDR3 DNA reads as TGTGCCAGCAGTTACCTGGGGGGGCAGAGTGAGACCCAGTACTTC. Protein: CASSYLGGQSETQYF.